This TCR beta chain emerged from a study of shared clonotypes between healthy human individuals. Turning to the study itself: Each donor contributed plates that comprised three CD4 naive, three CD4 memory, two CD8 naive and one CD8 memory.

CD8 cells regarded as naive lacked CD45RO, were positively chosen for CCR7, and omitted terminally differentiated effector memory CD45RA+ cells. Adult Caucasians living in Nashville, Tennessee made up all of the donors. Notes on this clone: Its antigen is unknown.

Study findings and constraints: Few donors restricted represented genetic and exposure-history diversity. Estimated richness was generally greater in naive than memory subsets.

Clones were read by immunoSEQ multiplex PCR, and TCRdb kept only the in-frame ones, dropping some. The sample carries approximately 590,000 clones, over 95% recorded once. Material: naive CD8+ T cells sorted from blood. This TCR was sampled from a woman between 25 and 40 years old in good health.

The CDR3 region is CASSSGPRYEQYF. Written as DNA, the CDR3 is TGTGCCAGCAGCAGTGGACCGCGCTACGAGCAGTACTTC. The J gene is TRBJ2-7, the V gene TRBV27; D gene ambiguous. Germline V gene sequence: CDR1 MNHEY, CDR2 SMNVEV (reference sequence). V was shortened by 6 bases and J by 3 bases, with 12 bases between the two germline ends. The CDR3 length is 13 residues.